The TCR beta chain described here comes from a study of beta chain features in type 1 diabetes. Study-wide results and caveats: For Type 1 diabetes patients, all four CD4+ subsets carried TCRB CDR3s that were moderately but significantly shorter. Possible PCR preference for shorter templates applied equally to patients and controls.

Trimming removed 6 bases at V and 7 bases at J, with 9 bases between. CDR1 and CDR2 (germline): MGHDK, SYGVNS. The CDR3 spans 11 residues. In its sample, this clone was seen many times. The antigen is not known. The identical CDR3 is also encoded by other nucleotide sequences in the sample. Of the isolated RNA, all was reverse transcribed, and so the sequenced material was expressed TCRB transcripts. TCRdb keeps only in-frame clones here, not all; method: immunoSEQ multiplex PCR. The sample shows around 450,000 clones, about an eighth of them seen only once. Sequencing was carried out using naive CD4+ T cells from blood. The gene calls are TRBV25-1 and TRBJ2-5; D is unclear. The source is a woman between 18 and 29 years old in good health. Here the CDR3 reads CASSVGRTQYF. Written as DNA, the CDR3 is TGTGCCAGCAGCGTGGGTCGGACCCAGTACTTC.